The 9 T cell receptor beta chains below all came from one sample that was sequenced in a study of sequential checkpoint blockade in melanoma. Sample treatment: randomized to nivolumab then ipilimumab (arm A) or the reverse (arm B). Profiled with immunoSEQ multiplex PCR; TCRdb holds only in-frame clones, not every one. The sample lists about 3,200 clones, around 21% occurring once. The specimen was tumor tissue (inferred from file names), collected from a patient given nivolumab and ipilimumab in sequence. Receptor source: a human donor with melanoma.

This clone turned up a few times. The chain combines TRBV6-8 with TRBJ1-2; 9 positions match TRBD1. The germline V gene has CDR1 MNHGY and CDR2 SAAAGT. The trim removed 5 bases at V and 9 bases at J, leaving 10 bases unmatched. The CDR3 covers 14 residues. CDR3 sequence reads: CASSGSRTGDSYTF. DNA for the CDR3: TGTGCCAGCAGTGGGTCTAGGACAGGGGATAGCTACACCTTC.

Sample share makes this clone medium-sized (0.01 to 0.1%). The chain is built from TRBV6-8 and TRBJ1-5; a weak D match, TRBD1 (5 bases). This CDR3 is 17 amino acids long. Germline V lookup: CDR1 MNHGY, CDR2 SAAAGT. V lost 5 bases and J 0 bases, leaving 17 bases between the germline ends. In DNA, the CDR3 is TGTGCCAGCAGTGAGGGGACCCCGCGGGGTAGCAATCAGCCCCAGCATTTT. Translated: CASSEGTPRGSNQPQHF.

The chain combines TRBV18 with TRBJ2-2; the D gene is possibly TRBD1 (5 bases). V lost 3 bases and J 4 bases, leaving 9 bases between the germline ends. Germline V CDR1 and CDR2: KGHSH, LQKENI. This CDR3 is built from 14 residues. The CDR3 region is CASSPQGGTGELFF. The DNA of the CDR3 is TGTGCCAGCTCACCTCAGGGCGGCACCGGGGAGCTGTTTTTT. Combining the CDR3 with reference TRBV18 and TRBJ2-2 gives the whole variable domain NAGVMQNPRHLVRRRGQEARLRCSPMKGHSHVYWYRQLPEEGLKFMVYLQKENIIDESGMPKERFSAEFPKEGPSILRIQQVVRGDSAAYFCASSPQGGTGELFFGEGSRLTVL.

This clone was observed at least ten times. V is TRBV11-3 and J is TRBJ1-2; D remains unclear. Trimming removed 6 bases from V and 5 bases from J, with 19 bases in between. Germline CDR1 SGHNT, CDR2 YENEEA. This CDR3 is built from 15 residues. For the CDR3, the DNA is TGTGCCAGCAGTCAAAATAAGGGTGGGCCATATGGCTACACCTTC. It encodes CASSQNKGGPYGYTF.

The chain combines TRBV6-8 with TRBJ2-7, with 9 bases identical to TRBD1. Trimming cost V 6 bases and J 7 bases; bases outside gene matches: 10. The germline gives CDR1 MNHGY, CDR2 SAAAGT. The CDR3 runs 14 residues. The CDR3 region is CASRPGDRVWEQYF. In DNA, the CDR3 is TGTGCCAGCAGGCCGGGGGACAGGGTTTGGGAGCAGTACTTC.

This sequence joins TRBV14 and TRBJ2-2; D is unclear. This CDR3 has 14 residues. V lost 8 bases and J 6 bases, leaving 16 bases between the germline ends. Per the germline V gene, CDR1 is SGHDN and CDR2 is FVKESK. The DNA of the CDR3 is TGTGCCAGCCGCTTGGGGTCCCTCTCCGGGGAGCTGTTTTTT. This gives the protein CASRLGSLSGELFF.

The V gene is TRBV15, the J gene TRBJ2-5; unclear D gene. CDR1 LNHNV and CDR2 YYDKDF come from the germline V gene (reference sequence). The CDR3 totals 16 residues. V shed 0 bases and J shed 5 bases, with 16 bases lying between them. As DNA, the CDR3 is TGTGCCACCAGCAGAGATTCCGATTTAGTCTGGGAGACCCAGTACTTC. Its translation is CATSRDSDLVWETQYF.

By frequency in the sample, this clone is medium-sized. The rearrangement uses TRBV6-8 and TRBJ2-7, with D hard to call. This CDR3 region has 15 residues. CDR1 and CDR2 from the germline V gene are MNHGY and SAAAGT. Trimming stripped 0 bases from V and 0 bases from J, with 9 bases between. The CDR3 protein is CASSYSPPSSYEQYF. For the CDR3, the DNA is TGTGCCAGCAGTTACTCCCCGCCAAGCTCCTACGAGCAGTACTTC.

Sample share makes this clone large. The rearrangement joins TRBV9 to TRBJ1-5; tentatively, D is TRBD1 (5 bases). From germline, CDR1 is SGDLS and CDR2 YYNGEE. The ends were cut back, 4 bases at V and 2 bases at J, with 13 bases in the middle. The CDR3 runs 15 residues. This CDR3 is CASSPTGGGNQPQHF. The CDR3 nucleotides read TGTGCCAGCAGCCCAACCGGGGGAGGCAATCAGCCCCAGCATTTT.